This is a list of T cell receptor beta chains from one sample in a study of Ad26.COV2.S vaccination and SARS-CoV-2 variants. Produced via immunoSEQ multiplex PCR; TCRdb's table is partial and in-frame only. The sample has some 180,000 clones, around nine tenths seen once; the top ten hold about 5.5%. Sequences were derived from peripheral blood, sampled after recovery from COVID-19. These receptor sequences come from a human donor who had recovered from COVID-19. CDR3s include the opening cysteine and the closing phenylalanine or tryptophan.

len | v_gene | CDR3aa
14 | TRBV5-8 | CASRGGQGNQPQHF
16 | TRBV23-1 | CASSQSVRFSGNTIYF
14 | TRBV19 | CASSTRESHYGYTF
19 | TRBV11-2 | CASSLASGLAVSWLYEQYF
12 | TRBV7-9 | CASSFESTEAFF
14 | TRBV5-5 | CASSLEGRGMEAFF
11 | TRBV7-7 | CASSPNQPQHF
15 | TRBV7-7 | CASSATSSGSGEQFF
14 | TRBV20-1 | CSASAGISNQPQHF
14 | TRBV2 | CASSGDLSSYEQYF
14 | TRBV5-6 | CASRVDRVEYGYTF
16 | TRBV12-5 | CASGLGSGAFTDTQYF
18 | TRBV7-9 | CASSLALAGGSMTDTQYF
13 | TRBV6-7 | CATRRGSYDEQYF
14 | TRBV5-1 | CASADPQGSYEQYF
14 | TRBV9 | CASSVGGLGEPQHF
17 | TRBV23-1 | CASSQSLPGMGNSPLHF
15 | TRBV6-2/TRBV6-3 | CASSYTGGGNNEQFF
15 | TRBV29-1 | CSVVLQGFSTDTQYF
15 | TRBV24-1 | CATSDYRGPDQPQHF
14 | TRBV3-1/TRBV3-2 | CASSQGVYRSEAFF
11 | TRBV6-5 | CASSYEGGYTF
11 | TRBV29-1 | CSALPTGRGYF
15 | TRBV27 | CASSLPRATQETQYF
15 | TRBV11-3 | CASSGRGGLTGELFF
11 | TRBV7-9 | CASSLRGGYTF
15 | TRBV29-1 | CSARTSGRNTGELFF
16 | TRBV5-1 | CASSLTGDSSTDTQYF
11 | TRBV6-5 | CASGLDSPLHF
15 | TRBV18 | CASSQRTGINTEAFF
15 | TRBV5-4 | CASSLGTSGYNEQFF
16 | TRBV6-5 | CASSYGSGGYNSPLHF
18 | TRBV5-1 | CASTLNSWGRDGANVLTF
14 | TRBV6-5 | CASLKVLSTDTQYF
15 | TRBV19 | CASSISGTSGNTIYF
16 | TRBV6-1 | CASSDKTPTWGGELFF